What follows are 20 T cell receptor beta chains derived from one specimen sequenced in a study of Ad26.COV2.S vaccination and SARS-CoV-2 variants. The method was immunoSEQ multiplex PCR; TCRdb's version includes in-frame clones alone and lacks a portion of them. In the table there are 300,000 to 500,000 clones, 88% of which are singletons. As for treatment: over 15 received Ad26.COV2.S at low or high dose, single or two shots; 5 received placebo; per-sample allocation not given. Each sample was drawn 63 days after the first injection (of vaccine or placebo). This specimen was peripheral blood, taken in a trial of Ad26.COV2.S vaccine versus placebo. Source of these receptors: a person between 18 and 65 years old who received the Ad26.COV2.S COVID-19 vaccine or a placebo.

This clone occurred once. This chain connects TRBV3-1 (or the pseudogene TRBV3-2) to TRBJ1-4; a weak D match, TRBD1 (5 bases). Germline V CDR1 and CDR2: LGHDT, YNNKEL (reference sequence). The CDR3 covers 15 residues. Trimming removed 0 bases from V and 3 bases from J, with 8 bases in between. CDR3: CASSQDVGANEKLFF. The CDR3 DNA reads TGTGCCAGCAGCCAAGATGTGGGGGCTAATGAAAAACTGTTTTTT.

The count of this clone is one. The rearrangement joins TRBV2 to TRBJ2-1; no clear D gene. The CDR3 runs to 11 residues. Per the germline V gene, CDR1 is SNHLY and CDR2 is FYNNEI. Trimming took 2 bases from V and 5 from J, leaving 1 base between them. In DNA form, the CDR3 reads TGTGCCAGCAGTGAAAACAATGAGCAGTTCTTC. This sequence encodes CASSENNEQFF.

The V gene is TRBV13, the J gene TRBJ2-5; 7 nucleotides line up with TRBD1. Losses at the gene ends were 5 bases for V and 7 bases for J; bases not matched to a gene: 13. Germline loops: CDR1 PRHDT, CDR2 FYEKMQ (reference sequence). The CDR3 has 15 residues. CDR3 region: CASSLRDRHRGTQYF. DNA for the CDR3: TGTGCCAGCAGCCTGAGGGACAGACATCGCGGGACCCAGTACTTC.

This clone has just one count. V usage is TRBV2 and J usage is TRBJ2-7; no clear D. The CDR3 runs 11 residues. Germline V gene lookup returns CDR1 SNHLY and CDR2 FYNNEI. V lost 6 bases and J 3 bases, leaving 6 bases between the germline ends. The CDR3 sequence: CASRVGYEQYF. The CDR3 bases are TGTGCCAGCAGAGTCGGCTACGAGCAGTACTTC. The full variable domain, with the rest looked up from reference TRBV2 and TRBJ2-7, is EPEVTQTPSHQVTQMGQEVILRCVPISNHLYFYWYRQILGQKVEFLVSFYNNEISEKSEIFDDQFSVERPDGSNFTLKIRSTKLEDSAMYFCASRVGYEQYFGPGTRLTVT.

This clone was observed once. V is TRBV5-5 and J is TRBJ2-7; D may be TRBD1 (6 bases). CDR1 is SGHKS, CDR2 YYEKEE, per germline (reference sequence). The ends were cut back, 7 bases at V and 3 bases at J, with 17 bases in the middle. The CDR3 contains 14 residues. The CDR3, as DNA: TGTGCCAGCGGGATTCCTACAGGGAACTACGAGCAGTACTTC. Translation: CASGIPTGNYEQYF.

V usage is TRBV5-1 and J usage is TRBJ1-1; 7 positions match TRBD1. Trimming took 6 bases from V and 0 from J; bases not matched to a gene: 8. CDR1 is SGHRS and CDR2 is YFSETQ in the germline V gene. This CDR3 has 15 amino acids. DNA for the CDR3: TGCGCCAGCACCTGGGACAGCAGCATGAACACTGAAGCTTTCTTT. As protein: CASTWDSSMNTEAFF.

The chain recombines TRBV19 with TRBJ2-3; the D is unclear. Germline CDR1 is LNHDA and CDR2 is SQIVND (reference sequence). The V end lost 4 bases, the J end lost 3 bases, and 8 bases lay between the germline ends. The length of the CDR3 is 13 residues. The CDR3 DNA sequence: TGTGCCAGTAGTACCCAGGAGACAGATACGCAGTATTTT. This codes for CASSTQETDTQYF.

The chain joins TRBV5-4 to TRBJ2-2; D might be TRBD1 (6 bases). This CDR3 contains 15 residues. Between the trimmed V and J ends, which lost 2 bases and 0 bases, there was a span of 8 bases. CDR1 is SGHNT and CDR2 is YYREEE in the germline V gene (reference sequence). The CDR3 protein is CASSLRTANTGELFF. CDR3 bases: TGTGCCAGCAGCTTAAGGACAGCGAACACCGGGGAGCTGTTTTTT.

The chain links TRBV5-1 to TRBJ1-6; the match to TRBD1 covers 7 bases. This CDR3 is 15 amino acids long. Trimming took 1 base from V and 5 from J; bases not matched to a gene: 3. The germline V gene has CDR1 SGHRS and CDR2 YFSETQ. The DNA for the CDR3 is TGCGCCAGCAGCTTGATCGGGACAGATAATTCACCCCTCCACTTT. Translation gives CASSLIGTDNSPLHF. Combining the CDR3 with reference TRBV5-1 and TRBJ1-6 gives the whole variable domain KAGVTQTPRYLIKTRGQQVTLSCSPISGHRSVSWYQQTPGQGLQFLFEYFSETQRNKGNFPGRFSGRQFSNSRSEMNVSTLELGDSALYLCASSLIGTDNSPLHFGNGTRLTVT.

This chain uses TRBV2 with TRBJ1-4; TRBD1 matches at 7 bases. CDR3 length: 15 residues. From germline, CDR1 is SNHLY and CDR2 FYNNEI. The junction had 3 bases not matched to a gene; V was cut back by 5 bases and J by 0 bases. CDR3 region: CASSNQGATNEKLFF. The CDR3 region has the DNA TGTGCCAGCAGTAACCAGGGGGCAACTAATGAAAAACTGTTTTTT.

This clone appeared a single time. V and J are TRBV30 and TRBJ1-1, with 8 bases identical to TRBD1. J gave up 0 bases and V 2 bases, and 2 bases lay outside the gene matches. CDR3 length equals 14 residues. Germline CDR1 reads GTSNPN; CDR2 reads SVGIG (reference sequence). The CDR3 nucleotides are TGTGCCTGGAGTCAGGACAGGGTGAACACTGAAGCTTTCTTT. It yields the protein CAWSQDRVNTEAFF. Variable domain in full (rest from reference TRBV30 and TRBJ1-1): SQTIHQWPATLVQPVGSPLSLECTVEGTSNPNLYWYRQAAGRGLQLLFYSVGIGQISSEVPQNLSASRPQDRQFILSSKKLLLSDSGFYLCAWSQDRVNTEAFFGQGTRLTVV.

The V and J genes are TRBV7-6 and TRBJ2-5, with D uncertain. Looked up from germline, CDR1 is SGHVS and CDR2 is FNYEAQ. The CDR3 is made up of 13 amino acids. Trimming pared 2 bases from V and 5 bases from J, leaving 9 bases between. The CDR3 nucleotides are TGTGCCAGCAGCTTAAGGGTCGGGGAGACCCAGTACTTC. It encodes CASSLRVGETQYF.

The chain employs TRBV6-5 and TRBJ1-1, with 7 bases that match TRBD1. The CDR3 consists of 14 residues. Germline V lookup: CDR1 MNHEY, CDR2 SVGAGI. V lost 6 bases and J lost 1; bases outside the gene matches: 5. CDR3 protein: CASRPTGANTEAFF. The CDR3 coding sequence is TGTGCCAGCAGACCTACAGGGGCGAACACTGAAGCTTTCTTT.

The rearrangement links TRBV12-3 or TRBV12-4 to TRBJ2-7; D is undetermined. The CDR3 has 12 residues. V was shortened by 3 bases and J by 7 bases, with 10 bases between the two germline ends. The CDR3 nucleotides are TGTGCCAGCAGTTTGGGCAGACCTGAGCAGTACTTC. Amino acid sequence: CASSLGRPEQYF.

This sequence joins TRBV10-3 and TRBJ1-5, with D tentatively TRBD1 (6 bases). The V gene lost 3 bases and the J gene lost 7 bases, with 13 bases spanning the gap. The CDR3 has 14 residues. The V gene's germline CDR1 is ENHRY and CDR2 SYGVKD. CDR3 in DNA: TGTGCCATCAGTGACCAGGGGACCGTCCAGCCCCAGCATTTT. Its protein product is CAISDQGTVQPQHF.

This clone has just one count. The chain combines TRBV2 with TRBJ2-7, with D possibly TRBD1 on 6 matching bases. Germline-derived CDR1 and CDR2 are SNHLY and FYNNEI. V dropped 7 bases and J dropped 5 bases, with 15 bases sitting between them. The CDR3 contains 13 residues. This CDR3 is CASNADSHNEQYF. In nucleotides, the CDR3 is TGTGCCAGCAACGCGGACAGCCATAACGAGCAGTACTTC. The whole variable domain, filled in from reference TRBV2 and TRBJ2-7, reads EPEVTQTPSHQVTQMGQEVILRCVPISNHLYFYWYRQILGQKVEFLVSFYNNEISEKSEIFDDQFSVERPDGSNFTLKIRSTKLEDSAMYFCASNADSHNEQYFGPGTRLTVT.

This chain connects TRBV25-1 to TRBJ2-7, with D perhaps assigned TRBD1 or TRBD2 (6 bases each). Per the germline V gene, CDR1 is MGHDK and CDR2 is SYGVNS. The CDR3 extends over 14 amino acids. V dropped 5 bases and J dropped 4 bases, with 15 bases sitting between them. This chain's CDR3 is CASSPRLGGYEQYF. The CDR3 DNA is TGTGCCAGCAGTCCGAGGTTAGGGGGGTACGAGCAGTACTTC.

The chain is built from TRBV19 and TRBJ1-1; tentative D call: TRBD1 (6 bases). V was cut by 5 bases and J by 0 bases, with 16 bases left in between. Germline CDR1 reads LNHDA; CDR2 reads SQIVND (reference sequence). The CDR3 sequence is 16 residues long. DNA of the CDR3: TGTGCCAGTAGTGAAGGGGACATTTACATGAACACTGAAGCTTTCTTT. Protein product: CASSEGDIYMNTEAFF. Together with reference TRBV19 and TRBJ1-1, the CDR3 gives the full variable domain: DGGITQSPKYLFRKEGQNVTLSCEQNLNHDAMYWYRQDPGQGLRLIYYSQIVNDFQKGDIAEGYSVSREKKESFPLTVTSAQKNPTAFYLCASSEGDIYMNTEAFFGQGTRLTVV.

This chain links TRBV15 with TRBJ1-2, with 7 bases lining up with TRBD1. The CDR3 covers 15 residues. J gave up 8 bases and V 0 bases, and 9 bases lay outside the gene matches. Germline lookup yields CDR1 LNHNV and CDR2 YYDKDF (reference sequence). The CDR3 loop reads CATSRDQGGSEGYTF. The CDR3 coding sequence is TGTGCCACCAGCAGAGATCAGGGGGGCTCGGAAGGCTACACCTTC.

This chain joins TRBV12-5 and TRBJ2-1; TRBD2 aligns across 7 bases. The CDR3 covers 12 residues. Trimming cost V 1 base and J 10 bases; bases outside gene matches: 1. Germline loops: CDR1 LGHNT, CDR2 FRNRAP. In DNA form, the CDR3 reads TGTGCTAGTGGTTTGGCGGGGGGAGAGCAGTTCTTC. This gives the protein CASGLAGGEQFF.